The entry below gives a single TCR beta chain sequence along with its context. Its antigen is unknown. Base qualities were left out, and no much larger clone turns up one base away. In the ViraFEST assay, PBMC were stimulated with viral peptide pools, and TCR sequencing was then used to find antigen-specific CD4+ T cell clonotypes based on their expansion. After 10 to 11 days of culture, CD4+ T cells were isolated with the EasySep CD4+ T cell isolation kit. Two doses of either the BNT162b2 or the mRNA-1273 mRNA SARS-CoV-2 vaccine were administered to participants. Healthy vaccine recipients had no prior SARS-CoV-2 infection, confirmed by negative nucleocapsid antibodies before and after vaccination. Each well held over 1.5 million PBMC cultured in IMDM containing about 5.4% human AB serum, around 10 IU/ml IL-2 and gentamicin, along with 8 to 10 ug/ml peptides. Half of the culture medium was replaced with fresh IL-2-containing medium on days 3 and 7. Each peptide stimulation condition was cultured in triplicate wells unless otherwise noted. PBMC were separated from whole blood using Ficoll-Paque Plus gradient centrifugation and were then either cryopreserved at -140C or used fresh. The overlapping peptide pools covered the spike proteins of SARS-CoV-2 and of the common cold coronaviruses HCoV-NL63, HCoV-OC43 and HCoV-229E. Genomic DNA was extracted from cultured CD4+ T cells with the QIAamp micro DNA kit.

These data belong to a study of vaccination effects on CD4 cells after COVID-19 (dated by TCRdb to between 2021 and 2022). A note on the overall study: Across the study, the median time from the second dose to post-vaccine sampling was 72 days (range 14 to 241). SARS-CoV-2 spike-specific CD4+ TCR repertoires were compared before and after mRNA vaccination in COVID-19 convalescent patients and in infection-naive vaccine recipients. A total of 10 COVID-19 convalescent patients and a few SARS-CoV-2-naive healthy vaccine recipients were included in the full study. Cultures from other donors in the study were sequenced with the Oncomine TCR Beta short-read assay on an Illumina iSeq 100.

The receptor library was made with the immunoSEQ multiplex PCR assay. DNA from the cultured and isolated CD4+ T cells underwent TCR beta CDR3 sequencing. In the authors' own workflow: Non-productive TCR sequences were removed and reads were trimmed to the CDR3 region, keeping CDR3s of at least 7 amino acids. The MANAFEST web app was used to identify antigen-specific clonotypes by comparing expansion in peptide wells with expansion in reference cultures. To count as positive, a clone had to show expansion at FDR<0.05 compared with the reference and with all other wells, an odds ratio above 5, and a frequency above 0.1% in two replicate wells. Clonotypes significantly expanded in SARS-CoV-2 spike wells and in at least one common cold coronavirus spike condition were defined as cross-reactive. CDR3 similarity was assessed by Levenshtein distance using the stringdist R package, and unrooted trees were constructed with ape in R 3.6.1. TCRdb took over this immuneACCESS table, retaining in-frame rearrangements with V and J assigned. Such tables are incomplete; in checked studies, under half of the missing clones stem from an unresolved V gene, and the remainder is unexplained. Clone size and the V and J calls come from that table; the DNA yielded D and trimming. Within this sample are about 24,000 clones, with 80% to 90% of them counted one time only. The ten most abundant clones make up roughly 5% of the sample.

What the work shows at the level of the full study, not this receptor alone: Among healthy vaccine recipients, nearly all vaccine-induced clones were SARS-CoV-2 mono-reactive, and only 1 of 255 was cross-reactive with common cold coronaviruses. The study was limited by a small number of convalescent patients and lacked early post-infection timepoints. Clones induced by infection and clones induced by vaccination both contracted markedly at late timepoints after vaccination, which fits with T cell responses waning over time.

CDR1 and CDR2 (MNHNS, SASEGT) derive from the germline V gene. Deletion took 2 bases off V and 5 bases off J, with a span of 15 bases between the germline ends. Reading from cysteine to phenylalanine, the CDR3 counts 15 amino acids. The read is trimmed to its CDR3 DNA, 45 bases read in frame from base 1. The sequence derives from a human donor who received a COVID-19 vaccine. Some clones in this sample may be carry-over from other donors' samples. Recombination joined TRBV6-1 with TRBJ2-5, with the D assignment possibly TRBD1 or TRBD2, given 5 matching bases for each. The specimen comprised CD4+ T cells from PBMCs cultured with SARS-CoV-2 spike peptides, sampled after COVID-19 vaccination. The sample's cell subset or site label is to be understood as: SARS-CoV-2 spike overlapping peptide pool stimulation. CDR3 loop: CASSEQPTWGETQYF. The bases read TGTGCCAGCAGTGAACAACCTACGTGGGGGGAGACCCAGTACTTC.